This T cell receptor beta chain derives from a study of identical twins. General study findings and limits: Cross-sectional statistics underpinned the conclusions; the same donors were not followed. For cord blood, abundant beta clonotypes had fewer insertions, unlike memory repertoires, which showed none. Twins' excess sharing was less marked for out-of-frame beta sequences.

This clonotype was counted a few times. Its antigen is still unknown. CDR1 and CDR2 (germline): SGHTA, FQGNSA. V shed 6 bases and J shed 6 bases, with 16 bases lying between them. The CDR3 is made up of 14 amino acids. Through template switching, a universal primer site was introduced, and the cDNA contained unique molecular identifiers. TCRdb re-called the 5' RACE reads through MiXCR, storing one row per CDR3 protein. The sample yields around 510,000 distinct CDR3 sequences, 13% to 15% seen once. These sequences were also reported in another study, on yellow fever vaccine responses in identical twins.

The TCR comes from a woman in her late teens or twenties in good health. The rearrangement uses TRBV7-2 and TRBJ2-3; the D is unclear. Sequences were obtained from CD4+ T cells sorted from blood. The CDR3 here is CASRPGRRRDTQYF. The CDR3 nucleotides read TGTGCCAGCAGGCCTGGCCGGCGGCGGGATACGCAGTATTTT.